The clone carrying this T cell receptor beta chain was seen just once. Its antigen is as yet unknown. The sample belongs to a study of cytomegalovirus exposure and HLA in healthy donors. Findings of the study overall: Cytomegalovirus status, reportedly, was diagnosed with high specificity and sensitivity by the classifier. TCR beta chain V- and J-gene trimming was linked, in a later analysis, to a missense variant in DCLRE1C. An ancestry cluster, one associated with Asian ancestry, reportedly showed fewer N-insertions than the roughly 700-donor mean in a later analysis.

Researchers ran the PCR with 60 Vbeta and 13 Jbeta primers. Produced via immunoSEQ multiplex PCR; TCRdb's table is partial and in-frame only. Seen here are roughly 150,000 clones, about four fifths observed once, and the top ten hold around 5%. The length of the CDR3 is 14 residues. CDR1 and CDR2 from the germline V gene are MNHNY and SVGAGI (reference sequence). The ends were cut back, 8 bases at V and 3 bases at J, with 14 bases in the middle. This receptor was taken from a man aged 25 to 40 in good health. V gene TRBV6-6 combines with J gene TRBJ1-5; D is perhaps TRBD1 (6 bases). Sequencing input: PBMCs. The CDR3: CASSPGHFNQPQHF. The CDR3 DNA follows: TGTGCCAGCTCGCCGGGACACTTCAATCAGCCCCAGCATTTT.